These 2 T cell receptor beta chains were sequenced from one sample in a study of cytomegalovirus exposure and HLA in healthy donors. In the PCR, 60 Vbeta and 13 Jbeta primers were used. Assay used: immunoSEQ multiplex PCR; TCRdb lists only in-frame clones, some missing. Among approximately 190,000 clones listed, about 84% were seen once. The specimen was PBMCs. All receptors come from a man aged 45-60 years in good health and CMV-seronegative.

This chain joins TRBV4-3 and TRBJ1-6, with unresolved D. The CDR3 length is 17 residues. V gave up 0 bases and J gave up 0 bases, with 9 bases separating them. Germline V lookup: CDR1 LGHNA, CDR2 YSLEER. The CDR3 DNA follows: TGCGCCAGCAGCCAAGAAGCAGGAAGCTCCTATAATTCACCCCTCCACTTT. This gives the protein CASSQEAGSSYNSPLHF.

The CDR3 DNA follows: TGTGCCAGCGGGCCCGGGACAGGGGGGGAACTGGAGGGCTACACCTTC. It translates to CASGPGTGGELEGYTF. V gene TRBV27 combines with J gene TRBJ1-2; 11 bases map to TRBD1. This CDR3 comprises 16 residues. The germline gives CDR1 MNHEY, CDR2 SMNVEV (reference sequence). Trimming at V came to 8 bases and at J to 8 bases, leaving 16 bases not matched to a gene.